The clone carrying this T cell receptor beta chain was picked up a small number of times. This entry is derived from a study of early T cells in non-severe SARS-CoV-2 infection. TCRdb re-derived calls from the 5' RACE reads in MiXCR, one entry per CDR3 protein. The repertoire holds about 52,000 distinct CDR3 sequences, with 11% as singletons. Germline V gene lookup returns CDR1 MNHEY and CDR2 SVGAGI. The germline V and J ends were trimmed by 6 bases and 0 bases, with 8 bases remaining between them. CDR3 length: 13 amino acids. V usage is TRBV6-5 and J usage is TRBJ1-1, with D tentatively TRBD1 (6 bases). The receptor was derived from an adult who was a healthcare worker with PCR-confirmed SARS-CoV-2 infection or an uninfected control (not recorded which). Sequencing input: whole blood. CDR3 protein: CASRQGVNTEAFF. In nucleotides, the CDR3 is TGTGCCAGCAGACAGGGTGTGAACACTGAAGCTTTCTTT.